The next 6 T cell receptor beta chains were all read from a single sample in a study of Graves' ophthalmopathy and Graves' hyperthyroidism. Amplification of the TCR beta CDR3 regions used RNA transcripts (as template). A first-round RT-PCR used HTBI primers, followed by a second-round multiplex PCR. TCRdb ran MiXCR on the multiplex PCR reads and lists one entry per CDR3 protein. This sample has hundreds of thousands of distinct CDR3 sequences, with 15% to 17% found just once. The sequencing sample was made of peripheral blood. These receptors were obtained from a young woman with stable Graves' hyperthyroidism.

Comments on this clonotype: The junction shows a germline mismatch at one end, possibly a read error. The gene calls are TRBV28 and TRBJ1-2; 10 bases match TRBD1. The length of the CDR3 is 17 residues. Per germline, CDR1 MDHEN and CDR2 SYDVKM. The CDR3 region is CASSLWDRGATLYGSTF. The CDR3, as DNA: TGTGCCAGCAGTTTATGGGACAGGGGGGCCACTCTCTATGGCTCCACCTTC.

This clonotype was recorded at least ten times. The J gene is TRBJ1-5, the V gene TRBV11-2, with TRBD1 as a possible D gene (6 bases). The germline CDR1 and CDR2 sequences are SGHAT and FQNNGV. V was trimmed by 0 bases and J by 5 bases, leaving 17 bases between them. The CDR3 spans 17 residues. As DNA, the CDR3 is TGTGCCAGCAGCTTAGACATGGCGGGGGCCCAAGATCAGCCCCAGCATTTT. It yields the protein CASSLDMAGAQDQPQHF.

This clonotype showed up many times. This chain connects TRBV6-5 to TRBJ2-7, with 11 bases lining up with TRBD1. The CDR3 is made up of 18 amino acids. V was pared by 6 bases and J by 4 bases, with 17 bases of the junction left unmatched. Per germline, CDR1 MNHEY and CDR2 SVGAGI. Written as DNA, the CDR3 is TGTGCCAGCAGGGGGGGGGACAGGGGGTTCCGGACCCTTTACGAGCAGTACTTC. It translates to CASRGGDRGFRTLYEQYF.

This clonotype was counted at least ten times. V is TRBV14 and J is TRBJ2-7, with D possibly matching TRBD1 (6 bases). The germline V gene has CDR1 SGHDN and CDR2 FVKESK. V lost 2 bases and J 5 bases, leaving 10 bases between the germline ends. There are 13 residues in the CDR3. Written as DNA, the CDR3 is TGTGCCAGCAGCCAAATAAACAGGGACGAGCAGTACTTC. Translating it yields CASSQINRDEQYF.

This clonotype has a handful of counts. This chain joins TRBV30 and TRBJ1-2; no firm D call. Germline lookup yields CDR1 GTSNPN and CDR2 SVGIG (reference sequence). The CDR3 is 13 amino acids. The V gene lost 3 bases and the J gene lost 4 bases, with 12 bases spanning the gap. The CDR3 region is CAWRTGRRYGYTF. Written as DNA, the CDR3 is TGTGCCTGGAGAACCGGTAGGCGCTATGGCTACACCTTC.

Ten or more counts support this clonotype. The junction shows a germline mismatch at one end, possibly a read error. The chain uses TRBV6-1 and TRBJ1-1, with D perhaps matching TRBD1 (6 bases). Germline V gene sequence: CDR1 MNHNS, CDR2 SASEGT. This CDR3 spans 13 amino acids. The CDR3 region has the DNA TGCGCCACAGGGCAGGGGTTGGATACTGAAGCTTTCTTT. It specifies CATGQGLDTEAFF.